The T cell receptor (beta chain) under discussion was sequenced for a study of T cell changes during pregnancy in multiple sclerosis. Germline CDR1 LGHNA, CDR2 YNFKEQ. V shed 0 bases, J shed 8 bases, and the junction held 11 bases outside the gene matches. The CDR3 totals 17 residues. TCRdb's table, derived via immunoSEQ multiplex PCR, lists solely in-frame clones and lacks some. The sample consists of tens of thousands of clones, about nine tenths of them appearing once. This clonotype originated in a female donor in good health, enrolled as a control in a pregnancy study. The chain has TRBV4-2 and TRBJ1-4, with TRBD1 matching 8 bases. Source: peripheral blood, taken in the second trimester of pregnancy. The DNA of the CDR3 is TGTGCCAGCAGCCAAGATGGTGCCGGGACAGGAGGAGAAAAACTGTTTTTT. Translation gives CASSQDGAGTGGEKLFF.